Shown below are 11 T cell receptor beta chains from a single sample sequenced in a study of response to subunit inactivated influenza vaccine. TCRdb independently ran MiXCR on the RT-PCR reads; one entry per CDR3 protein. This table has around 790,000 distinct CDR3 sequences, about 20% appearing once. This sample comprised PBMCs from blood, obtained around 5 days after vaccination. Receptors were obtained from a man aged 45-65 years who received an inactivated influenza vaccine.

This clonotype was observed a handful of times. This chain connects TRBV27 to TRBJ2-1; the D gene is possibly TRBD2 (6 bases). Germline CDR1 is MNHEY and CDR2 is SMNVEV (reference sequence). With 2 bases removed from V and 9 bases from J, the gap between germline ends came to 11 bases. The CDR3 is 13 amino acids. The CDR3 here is CASSLRGVGEQFF. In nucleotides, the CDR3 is TGTGCCAGCAGTTTACGCGGGGTCGGTGAGCAGTTCTTC.

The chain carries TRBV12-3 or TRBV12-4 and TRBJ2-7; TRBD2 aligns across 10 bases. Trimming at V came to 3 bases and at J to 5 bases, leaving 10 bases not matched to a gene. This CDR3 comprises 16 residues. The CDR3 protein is CASSFRLAGAPHEQYF. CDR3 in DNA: TGTGCCAGCAGTTTTCGGCTAGCGGGGGCCCCCCACGAGCAGTACTTC.

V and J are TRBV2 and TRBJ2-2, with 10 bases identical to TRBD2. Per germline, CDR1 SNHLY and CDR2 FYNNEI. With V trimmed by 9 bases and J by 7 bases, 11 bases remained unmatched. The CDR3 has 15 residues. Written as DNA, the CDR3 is TGTGCCAGGGATCCTAGCGGGAGAGGTGGCGGGGAGCTGTTTTTT. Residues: CARDPSGRGGGELFF.

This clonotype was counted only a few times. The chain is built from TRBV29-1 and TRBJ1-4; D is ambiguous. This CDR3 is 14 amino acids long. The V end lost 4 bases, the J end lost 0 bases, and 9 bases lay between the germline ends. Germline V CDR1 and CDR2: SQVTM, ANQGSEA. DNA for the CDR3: TGCAGCGTTGGAGGTCCAACAACTAATGAAAAACTGTTTTTT. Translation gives CSVGGPTTNEKLFF.

In DNA, the CDR3 is TGTGCCAGCAGCTCTCACCCACTAGCGGAAGAGACCCAGTACTTC. As protein: CASSSHPLAEETQYF. The rearrangement joins TRBV7-9 to TRBJ2-5, with 8 bases lining up with TRBD2. The CDR3 has 15 amino acids. Germline V CDR1 and CDR2: SEHNR, FQNEAQ (reference sequence). V lost 4 bases, J lost 3 bases, and 7 bases stayed unmatched.

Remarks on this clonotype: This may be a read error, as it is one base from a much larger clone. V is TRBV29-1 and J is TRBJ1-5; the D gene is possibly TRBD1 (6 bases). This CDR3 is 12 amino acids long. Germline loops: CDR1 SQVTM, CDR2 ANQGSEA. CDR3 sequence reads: CCVGGGGQPQHF. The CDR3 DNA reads TGCTGCGTGGGTGGGGGCGGTCAGCCCCAGCATTTT.

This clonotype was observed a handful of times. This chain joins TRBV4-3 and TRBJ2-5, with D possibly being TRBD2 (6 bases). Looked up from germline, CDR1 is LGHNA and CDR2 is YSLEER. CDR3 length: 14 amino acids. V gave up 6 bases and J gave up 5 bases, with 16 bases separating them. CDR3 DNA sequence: TGCGCCAGCAGTCCATTAGCGGAACCGGAGACCCAGTACTTC. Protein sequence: CASSPLAEPETQYF.

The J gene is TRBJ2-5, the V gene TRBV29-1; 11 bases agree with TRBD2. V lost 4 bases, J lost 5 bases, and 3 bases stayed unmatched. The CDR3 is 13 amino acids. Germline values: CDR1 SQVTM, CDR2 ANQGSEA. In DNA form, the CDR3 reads TGCAGCGTTGTCGCTAGCGGGAGGGAGACCCAGTACTTC. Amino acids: CSVVASGRETQYF.

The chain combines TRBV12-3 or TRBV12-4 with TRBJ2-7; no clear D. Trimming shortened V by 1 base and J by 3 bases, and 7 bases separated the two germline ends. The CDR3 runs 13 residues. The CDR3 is CASSLERIYEQYF. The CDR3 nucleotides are TGTGCCAGCAGTTTAGAACGAATCTACGAGCAGTACTTC.

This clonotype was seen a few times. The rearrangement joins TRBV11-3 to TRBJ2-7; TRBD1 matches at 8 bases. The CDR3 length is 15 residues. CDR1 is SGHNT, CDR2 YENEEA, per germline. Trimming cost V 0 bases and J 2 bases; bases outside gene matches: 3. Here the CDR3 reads CASSLDPGQAYEQYF. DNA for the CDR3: TGTGCCAGCAGCTTAGATCCGGGACAGGCCTACGAGCAGTACTTC.

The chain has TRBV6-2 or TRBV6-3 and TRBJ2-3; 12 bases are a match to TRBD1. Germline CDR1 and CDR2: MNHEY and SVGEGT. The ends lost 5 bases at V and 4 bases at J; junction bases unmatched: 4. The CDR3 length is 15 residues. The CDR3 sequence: CASSVRDRGPDTQYF. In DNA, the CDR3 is TGTGCCAGCAGTGTCCGGGACAGGGGGCCAGATACGCAGTATTTT.